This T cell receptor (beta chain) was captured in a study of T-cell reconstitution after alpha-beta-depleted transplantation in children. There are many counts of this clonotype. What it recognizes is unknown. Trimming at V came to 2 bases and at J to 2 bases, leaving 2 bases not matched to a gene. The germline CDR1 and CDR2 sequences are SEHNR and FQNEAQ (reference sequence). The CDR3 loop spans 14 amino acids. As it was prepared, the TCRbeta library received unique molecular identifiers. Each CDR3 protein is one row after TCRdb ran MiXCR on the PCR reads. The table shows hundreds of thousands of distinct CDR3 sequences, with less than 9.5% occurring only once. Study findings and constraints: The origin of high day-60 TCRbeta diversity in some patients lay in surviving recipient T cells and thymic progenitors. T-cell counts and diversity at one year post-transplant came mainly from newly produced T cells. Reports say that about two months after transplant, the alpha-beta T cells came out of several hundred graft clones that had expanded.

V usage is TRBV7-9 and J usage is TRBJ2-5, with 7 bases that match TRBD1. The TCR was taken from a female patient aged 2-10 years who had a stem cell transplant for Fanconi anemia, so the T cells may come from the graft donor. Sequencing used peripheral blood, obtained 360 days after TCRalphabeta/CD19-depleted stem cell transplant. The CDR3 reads CASSLRGQQETQYF. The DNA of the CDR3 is TGTGCCAGCAGCTTACGGGGACAGCAAGAGACCCAGTACTTC.